This TCR beta chain was recorded in a study of tumor-infiltrating lymphocytes in localized non-small cell lung cancer. Study-level information: Each patient gave resected tumor and non-adjacent uninvolved lung tissue. Study outcomes and limitations: Different pieces of the same tissue were used for each assay. Higher tumor T cell infiltration than in uninvolved lung was supported by TCRbeta sequencing. TCR sequencing covered a subset of patients with enough tissue.

CDR1 SGHDN and CDR2 FVKESK come from the germline V gene. The CDR3 length is 14 residues. After removal of 1 base from V and 4 bases from J, the junction contained 3 bases not matched to a gene. The assay was immunoSEQ multiplex PCR, and TCRdb's table has in-frame clones only and misses some. The sample consists of thousands of clones, around 60% of them appearing once. As to this clone: What it binds is unknown.

This chain links TRBV14 with TRBJ2-5; 7 bases map to TRBD1. Sequencing input: uninvolved lung tissue not adjacent to the tumor. This receptor was identified in a human donor with non-small cell lung cancer. The CDR3 loop reads CASSQVRGRETQYF. The CDR3 DNA follows: TGTGCCAGCAGCCAAGTCAGGGGGAGAGAGACCCAGTACTTC.